Presented here are 7 T cell receptor beta chains from one specimen sequenced in a study of cytomegalovirus exposure and HLA in healthy donors. It was with 60 Vbeta and 13 Jbeta primers that the PCR ran. Sequencing used immunoSEQ multiplex PCR; TCRdb keeps in-frame clones, though not all of them. Its clone listing holds 50,000 or so clones. Sequencing used PBMCs. These receptor sequences come from a man aged 40-55 years in good health and CMV-seropositive.

The gene calls are TRBV9 and TRBJ2-1; 15 nucleotides agree with TRBD2. The V and J ends lost 3 bases and 7 bases, in that order; junction bases with no gene match: 2. Germline CDR1 is SGDLS and CDR2 is YYNGEE. The CDR3 extends over 15 amino acids. CDR3 protein: CASSGGLAGGNEQFF. CDR3 sequence (DNA): TGTGCCAGCAGCGGGGGACTAGCGGGGGGTAATGAGCAGTTCTTC. The full variable domain, with the rest looked up from reference TRBV9 and TRBJ2-1, is DSGVTQTPKHLITATGQRVTLRCSPRSGDLSVYWYQQSLDQGLQFLIQYYNGEERAKGNILERFSAQQFPDLHSELNLSSLELGDSALYFCASSGGLAGGNEQFFGPGTRLTVL.

This chain's CDR3 is CASSLDTSGISGELFF. The CDR3 bases are TGTGCCAGCAGTTTGGACACTAGCGGGATATCCGGGGAGCTGTTTTTT. The chain links TRBV6-6 to TRBJ2-2; 10 bases map to TRBD2. V trimming: 4 bases; J trimming: 6 bases; junction bases outside the gene matches: 8. CDR3 size: 16 residues. The germline CDR1 and CDR2 sequences are MNHNY and SVGAGI (reference sequence).

J is TRBJ2-5 and V is TRBV29-1; D is possibly TRBD1 (5 bases). Germline-derived CDR1 and CDR2 are SQVTM and ANQGSEA. The length of the CDR3 is 12 residues. V lost 3 bases to trimming and J lost 3 bases, with 8 bases between them. The CDR3 coding sequence is TGCAGCGTTGATCAGACAGAAGAGACCCAGTACTTC. This translates into CSVDQTEETQYF.

This chain joins TRBV4-2 and TRBJ1-5; 12 bases align to TRBD1. In germline, CDR1 is LGHNA, CDR2 YNFKEQ. The CDR3 extends over 17 amino acids. The V segment lost 0 bases and the J segment 7 bases; nucleotides outside the gene matches: 7. The CDR3 is CASSQEFGTGGRQPQHF. In DNA form, the CDR3 reads TGTGCCAGCAGCCAAGAATTTGGGACAGGGGGCCGACAGCCCCAGCATTTT.

The chain joins TRBV5-1 to TRBJ2-7; D remains unclear. Per germline, CDR1 SGHRS and CDR2 YFSETQ. Trimming left V 1 base short and J 4 bases short, with 6 bases between. This CDR3 has 12 amino acids. The CDR3 DNA reads TGCGCCAGCAGCTTGAATCGGTACGAGCAGTACTTC. Protein sequence: CASSLNRYEQYF.

The chain joins TRBV4-1 to TRBJ1-2, with 7 nucleotides matching TRBD1. CDR1 MGHRA and CDR2 YSYEKL come from the germline V gene. This CDR3 is built from 13 residues. The V segment lost 4 bases and the J segment 8 bases; nucleotides outside the gene matches: 7. The CDR3 sequence is CASSPDRADGYTF. The CDR3 nucleotides read TGCGCCAGCAGCCCCGACAGGGCGGACGGCTACACCTTC.

The chain carries TRBV7-6 and TRBJ2-5; perhaps TRBD1 as D (5 bases). The CDR3 sequence is 13 residues long. Between the trimmed V and J ends, which lost 4 bases and 5 bases, there was a span of 11 bases. The germline V gene has CDR1 SGHVS and CDR2 FNYEAQ. The DNA of the CDR3 is TGTGCCAGCAGCTCACAGGTCTGGGAGACCCAGTACTTC. The encoded protein is CASSSQVWETQYF.